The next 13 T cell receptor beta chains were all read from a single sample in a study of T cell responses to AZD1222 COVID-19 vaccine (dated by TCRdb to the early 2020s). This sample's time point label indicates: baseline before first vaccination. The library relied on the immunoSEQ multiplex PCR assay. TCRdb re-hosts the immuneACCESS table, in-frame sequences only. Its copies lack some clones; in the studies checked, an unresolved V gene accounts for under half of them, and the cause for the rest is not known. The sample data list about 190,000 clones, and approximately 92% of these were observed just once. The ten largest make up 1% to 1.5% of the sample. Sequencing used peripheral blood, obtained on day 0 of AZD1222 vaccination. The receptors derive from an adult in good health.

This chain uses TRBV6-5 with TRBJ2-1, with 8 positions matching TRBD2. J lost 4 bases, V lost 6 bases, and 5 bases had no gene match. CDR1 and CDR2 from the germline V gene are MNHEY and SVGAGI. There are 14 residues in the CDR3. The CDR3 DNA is TGTGCCAGCAGCCATCGCGGGGGGTACAATGAGCAGTTCTTC. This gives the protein CASSHRGGYNEQFF.

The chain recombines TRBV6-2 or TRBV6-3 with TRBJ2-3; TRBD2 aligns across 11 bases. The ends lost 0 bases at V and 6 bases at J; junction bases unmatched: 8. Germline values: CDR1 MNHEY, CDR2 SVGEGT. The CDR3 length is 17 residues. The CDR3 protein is CASSYSDQTSGVDTQYF. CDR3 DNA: TGTGCCAGCAGTTACTCTGACCAGACTAGCGGGGTTGATACGCAGTATTTT.

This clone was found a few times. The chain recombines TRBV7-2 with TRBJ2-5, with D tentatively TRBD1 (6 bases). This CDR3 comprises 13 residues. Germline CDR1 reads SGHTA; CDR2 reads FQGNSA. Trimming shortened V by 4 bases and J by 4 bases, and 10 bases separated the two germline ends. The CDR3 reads CASSYGQRETQYF. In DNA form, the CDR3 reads TGTGCCAGCAGCTACGGACAGAGAGAGACCCAGTACTTC.

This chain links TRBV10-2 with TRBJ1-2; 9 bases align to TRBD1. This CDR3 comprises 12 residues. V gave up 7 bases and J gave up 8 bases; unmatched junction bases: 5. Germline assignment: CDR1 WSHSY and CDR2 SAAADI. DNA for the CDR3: TGCGCCAGCATTGACAGGGGGTACGGCTACACCTTC. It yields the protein CASIDRGYGYTF.

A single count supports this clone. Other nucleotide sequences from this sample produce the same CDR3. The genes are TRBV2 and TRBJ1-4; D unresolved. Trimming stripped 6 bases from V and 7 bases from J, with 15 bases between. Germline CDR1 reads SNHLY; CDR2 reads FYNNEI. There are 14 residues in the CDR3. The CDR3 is CASRGWRAGEKLFF. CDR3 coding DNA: TGTGCCAGCAGGGGGTGGCGGGCAGGTGAAAAACTGTTTTTT.

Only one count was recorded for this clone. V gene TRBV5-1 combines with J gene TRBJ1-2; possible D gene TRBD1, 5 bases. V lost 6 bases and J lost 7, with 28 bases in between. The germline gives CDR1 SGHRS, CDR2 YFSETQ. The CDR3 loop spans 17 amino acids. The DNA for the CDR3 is TGCGCCAGCAACCAACACCTCACCGGGACTCCCGCCAGTGGCTACACCTTC. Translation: CASNQHLTGTPASGYTF.

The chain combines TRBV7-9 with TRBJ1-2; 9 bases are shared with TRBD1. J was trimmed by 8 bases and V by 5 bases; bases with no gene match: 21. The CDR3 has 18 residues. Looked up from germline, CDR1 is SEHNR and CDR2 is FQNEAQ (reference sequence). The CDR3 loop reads CASSKIPTGGRISEGYTF. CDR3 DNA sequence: TGTGCCAGCAGCAAAATCCCGACAGGGGGACGTATTTCGGAGGGCTACACCTTC. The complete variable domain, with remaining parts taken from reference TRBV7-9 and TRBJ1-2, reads DTGVSQNPRHKITKRGQNVTFRCDPISEHNRLYWYRQTLGQGPEFLTYFQNEAQLEKSRLLSDRFSAERPKGSFSTLEIQRTEQGDSAMYLCASSKIPTGGRISEGYTFGSGTRLTVV.

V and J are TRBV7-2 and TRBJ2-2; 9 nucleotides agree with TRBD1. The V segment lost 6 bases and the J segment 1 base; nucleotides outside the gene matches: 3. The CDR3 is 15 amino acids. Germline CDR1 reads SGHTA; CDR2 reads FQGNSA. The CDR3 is CASRAGQGNTGELFF. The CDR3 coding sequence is TGTGCCAGCAGAGCGGGACAGGGGAACACCGGGGAGCTGTTTTTT.

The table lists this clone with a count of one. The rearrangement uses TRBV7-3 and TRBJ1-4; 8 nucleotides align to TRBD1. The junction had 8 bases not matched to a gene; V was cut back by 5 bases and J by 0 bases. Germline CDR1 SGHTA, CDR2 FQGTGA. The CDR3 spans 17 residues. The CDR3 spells CASSIDRGHATNEKLFF. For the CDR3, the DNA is TGTGCCAGCAGCATAGACAGGGGCCATGCAACTAATGAAAAACTGTTTTTT.

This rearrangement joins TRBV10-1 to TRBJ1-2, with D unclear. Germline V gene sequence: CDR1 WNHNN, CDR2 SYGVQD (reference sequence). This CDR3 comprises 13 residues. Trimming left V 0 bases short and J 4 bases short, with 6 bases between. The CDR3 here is CASSESSGYGYTF. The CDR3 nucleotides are TGCGCCAGCAGTGAGTCCAGTGGCTATGGCTACACCTTC.

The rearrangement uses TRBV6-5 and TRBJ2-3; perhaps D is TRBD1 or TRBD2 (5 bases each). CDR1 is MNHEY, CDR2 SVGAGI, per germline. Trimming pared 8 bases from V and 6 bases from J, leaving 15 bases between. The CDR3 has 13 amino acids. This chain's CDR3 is CASGLWGWDTQYF. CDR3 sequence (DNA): TGTGCCAGCGGACTTTGGGGCTGGGATACGCAGTATTTT.

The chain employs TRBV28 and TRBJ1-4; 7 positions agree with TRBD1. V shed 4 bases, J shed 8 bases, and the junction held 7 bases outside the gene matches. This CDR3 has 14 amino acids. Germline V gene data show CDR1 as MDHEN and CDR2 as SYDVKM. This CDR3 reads CASSSGGDREKLFF. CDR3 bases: TGTGCCAGCAGTTCAGGGGGAGATAGGGAAAAACTGTTTTTT. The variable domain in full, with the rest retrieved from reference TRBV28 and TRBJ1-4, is DVKVTQSSRYLVKRTGEKVFLECVQDMDHENMFWYRQDPGLGLRLIYFSYDVKMKEKGDIPEGYSVSREKKERFSLILESASTNQTSMYLCASSSGGDREKLFFGSGTQLSVL.

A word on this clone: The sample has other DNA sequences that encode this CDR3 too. The CDR3 DNA sequence: TGTGCCAGTAGCCAATACAGTGAAAAACTGTTTTTT. This sequence encodes CASSQYSEKLFF. V usage is TRBV28 and J usage is TRBJ1-4; D remains unclear. In germline, CDR1 is MDHEN, CDR2 SYDVKM. There are 12 residues in the CDR3. V was trimmed by 9 bases and J by 7 bases, leaving 12 bases between them. Complete variable domain (other parts from reference TRBV28 and TRBJ1-4): DVKVTQSSRYLVKRTGEKVFLECVQDMDHENMFWYRQDPGLGLRLIYFSYDVKMKEKGDIPEGYSVSREKKERFSLILESASTNQTSMYLCASSQYSEKLFFGSGTQLSVL.